This T cell receptor beta chain appears in the sequencing data of a study of shared clonotypes between healthy human individuals. General study findings and limits: The researchers took only blood, and tissue repertoires probably look different. Sharing across a few donors was seen in 4% to 5% of naive CD4 clonotypes.

The authors divided CD4+ cells into CD45RA+ naive and CD45RA-negative memory subsets. The genomic DNA of each subset was split evenly across several immunoSEQ plates. Here immunoSEQ multiplex PCR was the method, and the copy in TCRdb shows in-frame clones only, minus some. Altogether around 350,000 clones are present, less than 75% being singletons, with the ten largest covering about 10%. This CDR3 is built from 19 residues. In germline, CDR1 is SSHAT, CDR2 FNYEAQ (reference sequence). Note on this clone: Its antigen is currently unknown. Germline is not matched at one junction end, which may reflect a read error.

Sequencing used memory CD4+ T cells sorted from blood. Subset: CD45RA-negative fraction. The chain carries TRBV7-7 and TRBJ2-2; TRBD2 aligns across 9 bases. The receptor comes from a man aged 30 to 45 in good health. Here the CDR3 DNA reads TGTGCTAGCAGCCCAAAGACTAGCGGAGAGTGGGCTCTCACCGGGGAGCTGTTTTTT. Its translation is CASSPKTSGEWALTGELFF.